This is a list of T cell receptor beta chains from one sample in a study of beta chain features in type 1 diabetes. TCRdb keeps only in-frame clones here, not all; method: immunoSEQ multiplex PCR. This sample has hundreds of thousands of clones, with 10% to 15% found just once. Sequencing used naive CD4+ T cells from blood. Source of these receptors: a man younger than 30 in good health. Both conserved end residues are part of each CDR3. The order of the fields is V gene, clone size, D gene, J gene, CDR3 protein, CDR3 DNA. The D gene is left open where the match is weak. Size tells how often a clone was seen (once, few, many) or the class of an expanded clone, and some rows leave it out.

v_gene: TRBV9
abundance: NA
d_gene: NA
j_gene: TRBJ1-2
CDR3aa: CASSGSVGAYGYTF
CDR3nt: TGTGCCAGCAGCGGTTCAGTCGGAGCATATGGCTACACCTTC

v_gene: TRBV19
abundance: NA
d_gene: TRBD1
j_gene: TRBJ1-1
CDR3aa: CASSTVTGDTEAFF
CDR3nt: TGTGCCAGTAGTACCGTAACAGGGGACACTGAAGCTTTCTTT

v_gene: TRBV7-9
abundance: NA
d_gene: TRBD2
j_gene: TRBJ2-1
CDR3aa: CASSPGLAGAGEQFF
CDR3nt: TGTGCCAGCAGCCCAGGGCTGGCGGGAGCAGGGGAGCAGTTCTTC

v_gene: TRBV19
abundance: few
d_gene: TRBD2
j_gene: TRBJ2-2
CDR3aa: CASRTGLVTGELFF
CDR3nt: TGTGCCAGTAGGACGGGACTAGTAACCGGGGAGCTGTTTTTT

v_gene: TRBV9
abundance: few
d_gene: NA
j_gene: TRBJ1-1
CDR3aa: CASSATGQNTEAFF
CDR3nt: TGTGCCAGCAGCGCGACAGGACAGAACACTGAAGCTTTCTTT

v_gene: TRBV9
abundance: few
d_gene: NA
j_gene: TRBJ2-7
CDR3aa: CASREGLGSRYEQYF
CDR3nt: TGTGCCAGCAGAGAGGGACTCGGGAGTAGGTACGAGCAGTACTTC

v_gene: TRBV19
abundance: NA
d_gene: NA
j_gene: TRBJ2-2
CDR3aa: CASSPRIGELFF
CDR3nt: TGTGCCAGTAGTCCCAGGATCGGGGAGCTGTTTTTT

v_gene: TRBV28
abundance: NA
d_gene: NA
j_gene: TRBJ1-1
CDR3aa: CASRLLGTEAFF
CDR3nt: TGTGCCAGCAGGCTACTCGGGACTGAAGCTTTCTTT

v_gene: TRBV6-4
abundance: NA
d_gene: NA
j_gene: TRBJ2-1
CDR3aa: CASGELAPKFF
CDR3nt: TGTGCCAGCGGGGAACTAGCCCCTAAGTTCTTC

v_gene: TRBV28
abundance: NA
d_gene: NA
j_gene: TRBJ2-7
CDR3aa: CASRTRYYEQYF
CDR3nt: TGTGCCAGCAGAACCAGGTATTACGAGCAGTACTTC

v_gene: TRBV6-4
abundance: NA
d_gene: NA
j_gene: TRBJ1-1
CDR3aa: CASSTVRGAEAFF
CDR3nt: TGTGCCAGCTCGACCGTTAGAGGCGCTGAAGCTTTCTTT

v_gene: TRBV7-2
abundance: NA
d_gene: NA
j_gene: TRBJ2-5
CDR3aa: CASSLIQGGETQYF
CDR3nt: TGTGCCAGCAGCTTGATACAGGGCGGGGAGACCCAGTACTTC

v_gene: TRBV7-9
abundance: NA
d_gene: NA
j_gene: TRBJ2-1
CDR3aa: CASSLQDLSEQFF
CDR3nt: TGTGCCAGCAGCTTACAGGACTTGAGTGAGCAGTTCTTC

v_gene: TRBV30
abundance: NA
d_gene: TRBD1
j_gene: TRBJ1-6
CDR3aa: CAWELDRAANSPLHF
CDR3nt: TGTGCCTGGGAACTTGACAGGGCTGCGAATTCACCCCTCCACTTT

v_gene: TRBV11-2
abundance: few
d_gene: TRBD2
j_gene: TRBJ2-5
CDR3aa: CASSPGTRRETQYF
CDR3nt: TGTGCCAGCAGCCCCGGGACTAGGAGAGAGACCCAGTACTTC

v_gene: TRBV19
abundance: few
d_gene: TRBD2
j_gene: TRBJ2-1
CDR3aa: CASSIEASGRGGNEQFF
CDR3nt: TGTGCCAGTAGTATAGAAGCCAGCGGGAGGGGTGGCAATGAGCAGTTCTTC

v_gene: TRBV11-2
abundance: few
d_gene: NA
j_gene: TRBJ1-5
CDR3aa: CASSLAVNQPQHF
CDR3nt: TGTGCCAGCAGCTTAGCGGTAAATCAGCCCCAGCATTTT

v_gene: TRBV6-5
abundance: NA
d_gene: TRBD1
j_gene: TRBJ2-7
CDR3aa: CATAGQDVLNEQYF
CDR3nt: TGTGCCACCGCGGGACAGGACGTTCTCAACGAGCAGTACTTC

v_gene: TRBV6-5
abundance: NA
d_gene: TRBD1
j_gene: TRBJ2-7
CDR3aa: CASSLDRVNHEQYF
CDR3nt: TGTGCCAGCAGCTTGGACAGGGTCAACCACGAGCAGTACTTC

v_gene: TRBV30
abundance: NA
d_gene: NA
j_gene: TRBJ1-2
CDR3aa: CAWSVKAVYGYTF
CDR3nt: TGTGCCTGGAGTGTAAAAGCGGTCTATGGCTACACCTTC

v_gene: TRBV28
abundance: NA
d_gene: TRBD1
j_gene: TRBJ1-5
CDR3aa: CASSFPGQGNQPQHF
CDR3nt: TGTGCCAGCAGTTTCCCGGGACAGGGGAATCAGCCCCAGCATTTT

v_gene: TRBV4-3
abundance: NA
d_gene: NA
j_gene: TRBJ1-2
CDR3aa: CASSQEVMGNYGYTF
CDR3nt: TGCGCCAGCAGCCAAGAAGTGATGGGCAACTATGGCTACACCTTC

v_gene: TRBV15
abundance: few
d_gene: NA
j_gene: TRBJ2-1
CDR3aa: CATSRDLGSNEQFF
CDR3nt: TGTGCCACCAGCAGAGATTTAGGGAGCAATGAGCAGTTCTTC